This T cell receptor (beta chain) is drawn from a study of T cells in Graves' hyperthyroidism and ophthalmopathy (dated by TCRdb to the late 2010s). Some background on the complete study: A discovery cohort of approximately 100 patients, roughly 40 with Graves' ophthalmopathy and 55 to 60 with stable Graves' hyperthyroidism, was used to find distinguishing TCR V-J signatures. The paper describes TCR Vbeta CDR3 sequencing of about 140 peripheral blood samples, made up of 43 ophthalmopathy patients, 70 to 75 hyperthyroidism patients and 17 progressor patients. After blood sampling, hyperthyroidism patients were treated with methimazole at a starting dose of 30 mg daily, and ophthalmopathy patients were treated with high-dose intravenous methylprednisolone. An independent validation cohort of 18 to 20 hyperthyroidism patients and about 16 patients who later progressed to ophthalmopathy tested prospective prediction of ophthalmopathy. The 75 to 100 discovery patients were randomly divided into training and test sets at a 7:3 ratio. In addition, the study compared T-cell repertoires in thyroid tissue and in blood from several Graves' hyperthyroidism patients.

This clonotype was counted a few times. Its antigen is currently not known. Within one base of it there is no much larger clone, and no base qualities were kept. Exclusion was applied to patients with uncontrolled infections, other autoimmune diseases, pregnancy or lactation. Diagnoses relied on clinical symptoms, serum thyroxine and TRAb, thyroid ultrasound and orbital computed tomography. Total RNA was extracted using Trizol reagent, and RNA quality was assessed on an Agilent 2100 Bioanalyzer. General study outcomes and caveats: During validation, the model predicted progression to ophthalmopathy a median of around 6 months ahead of onset, with almost 71% sensitivity and roughly 75% specificity. Blood samples also contained most of the expanded thyroid clonotypes (frequency above 0.001), which suggests that blood repertoires may reflect thyroid immune responses. Sample size was not statistically predetermined, and investigators were not blinded to group allocation. In cross-validation, a model built on a 13 V-J signature told ophthalmopathy apart from stable hyperthyroidism with less than 90% sensitivity and around 83% specificity, and in testing the same model reached 80%/75%.

The TCR beta CDR3 regions were amplified from RNA transcripts. For the first round of RT-PCR on the TCR CDR3, the HTBI primer set was used together with the Qiagen OneStep RT-PCR kit. A second multiplex PCR round built the libraries, followed by size selection and purification. Sequencing of the libraries was done on an Illumina HiSeq2000 using paired-end 100 bp reads. Per the source publication's procedure: SOAPnuke was used to process the raw data, with reads discarded if the reads contained adapters or uncalled bases, had a mean Phred below 15, or lacked an exact constant-primer or identifier match. COPE v1.2.5 was used to merge the high-quality paired reads, and each unique nucleotide sequence was defined as a clonotype. MiTCR v1.1 was used to align clonotypes to the IMGT TRBV, TRBD and TRBJ reference segments. The analysis included only V-J combinations with a frequency above 0.0001, which together covered more than 98% of the repertoires. The TCS score was defined as F50 (clonal expansion) divided by E x V (chaos), with BLOSUM62-based TCRdist calculated between CDR3 peptides within each V-J. Welch's t-statistics and random forest reduced 500 to 550 V-J features to under 15, which were used in a naive Bayes classifier (R e1071). Thyroid-blood repertoire similarity was quantified with the Morisita-Horn index. TCRdb redid the processing of the public reads, applying fastp at Q25 and MiXCR, and retained in-frame beta chains. One record per CDR3 amino acid sequence lists the most common genes and DNA. The authors' filters were not applied to this entry. This sample comprises about 640,000 distinct CDR3 sequences, roughly 46% of them detected only once. About 7.7% of the sample rests with the top ten.

The germline V gene (reference sequence) supplies CDR1 LNHDA and CDR2 SQIVND. Inclusive of the bounding cysteine and phenylalanine, the CDR3 is 14 residues long. Only the CDR3 part of the read is kept: 42 bases, read in frame from the first base. The junction shows trimming of 6 bases on V and 2 bases on J, plus 13 bases between the germline ends. Sequencing input: peripheral blood or thyroid tissue (not recorded which). The chain is assembled from TRBV19 and TRBJ1-2; the D gene assignment is ambiguous. The sequence was collected from an adult man with Graves' disease, either hyperthyroidism or ophthalmopathy (not recorded which). In nucleotides, the sequence is TGTGCCAGTAGCCTACACGATCCAAACTATGGCTACACCTTC. This sequence encodes CASSLHDPNYGYTF.